Below are 23 T cell receptor beta chains sequenced from a single sample in a study of T cells in Graves' hyperthyroidism and ophthalmopathy. Authors of the study amplified TCR beta CDR3 regions from RNA transcripts. With the HTBI primer set, the TCR CDR3 went through a first round of RT-PCR. From the multiplex PCR reads, TCRdb called clonotypes with MiXCR, one entry per CDR3 protein. The sample yields 600,000 or so distinct CDR3 sequences, about 14% seen once. Sequencing was carried out using blood. These receptors were taken from a woman between 50 and 59 years old with Graves' ophthalmopathy.

This clonotype was seen repeatedly, ten times or more. J is TRBJ1-2 and V is TRBV28; 10 nucleotides align to TRBD1. Germline assignment: CDR1 MDHEN and CDR2 SYDVKM. CDR3 size: 14 residues. V gave up 7 bases and J gave up 6 bases; unmatched junction bases: 8. The CDR3 DNA reads TGTGCCAGCAACCCCCTTGGGACAGGGGATGGCTACACCTTC. Amino acids: CASNPLGTGDGYTF.

The V and J genes are TRBV11-2 and TRBJ2-1; 12 positions match TRBD2. The V gene end was trimmed by 1 base and the J gene end by 9 bases; junction bases not matched to a gene: 10. Germline-derived CDR1 and CDR2 are SGHAT and FQNNGV. The length of the CDR3 is 17 residues. CDR3 loop: CASSLVGLAGGRGEQFF. DNA of the CDR3: TGTGCCAGCAGCTTAGTAGGGCTAGCGGGAGGGCGTGGTGAGCAGTTCTTC.

The sample holds many counts of this clonotype. J is TRBJ2-7 and V is TRBV3-1; D is unclear. The V end lost 5 bases, the J end lost 4 bases, and 12 bases lay between the germline ends. Germline V lookup: CDR1 LGHDT, CDR2 YNNKEL (reference sequence). The CDR3 has 13 residues. CDR3 loop: CASSKRPGYEQYF. CDR3 DNA: TGTGCCAGCAGCAAACGGCCTGGGTACGAGCAGTACTTC.

This clonotype was seen more than once but under ten times. Here the CDR3 DNA reads TGCAGTGCTGCAAACGGGCCAGCCAAGTCCCTCCACTTT. It translates to CSAANGPAKSLHF. This chain links TRBV20-1 with TRBJ1-6; D gene unclear. Germline values: CDR1 DFQATT, CDR2 SNEGSKA (reference sequence). The V and J ends lost 5 bases and 14 bases respectively, with 19 bases between them. CDR3 length equals 13 residues.

In this sample, this clonotype turned up many times. The rearrangement links TRBV3-1 to TRBJ2-5; 7 positions agree with TRBD2. The germline CDR1 and CDR2 sequences are LGHDT and YNNKEL (reference sequence). The CDR3 has 15 amino acids. The junction had 6 bases not matched to a gene; V was cut back by 0 bases and J by 5 bases. As DNA, the CDR3 is TGTGCCAGCAGCCAAGATCCCGGGCGGGAGGAGACCCAGTACTTC. It yields the protein CASSQDPGREETQYF.

This clonotype was counted many times. This CDR3 is CASSPTPLAGGRRYEQYF. In DNA form, the CDR3 reads TGTGCCAGCAGCCCGACCCCCTTAGCGGGAGGGCGTCGCTACGAGCAGTACTTC. The chain uses TRBV11-2 and TRBJ2-7; 11 nucleotides agree with TRBD2. The junction had 15 bases not matched to a gene; V was cut back by 5 bases and J by 3 bases. CDR1 and CDR2 (germline): SGHAT, FQNNGV. This CDR3 is built from 18 residues.

The chain joins TRBV19 to TRBJ2-7, with D hard to call. V lost 1 base and J 5 bases, leaving 12 bases between the germline ends. CDR1 and CDR2 (germline): LNHDA, SQIVND (reference sequence). The CDR3 runs to 14 residues. CDR3 DNA: TGTGCCAGTAGTATAGTTAAGGGATCCAACGAGCAGTACTTC. This gives the protein CASSIVKGSNEQYF. Full variable domain (remainder filled in from reference TRBV19 and TRBJ2-7): DGGITQSPKYLFRKEGQNVTLSCEQNLNHDAMYWYRQDPGQGLRLIYYSQIVNDFQKGDIAEGYSVSREKKESFPLTVTSAQKNPTAFYLCASSIVKGSNEQYFGPGTRLTVT.

The chain combines TRBV3-1 with TRBJ1-6; no firm D call. Germline lookup yields CDR1 LGHDT and CDR2 YNNKEL (reference sequence). Trimming took 8 bases from V and 5 from J, leaving 10 bases between them. The CDR3 extends over 13 amino acids. CDR3 in amino acids: CASRGVDNSPLHF. CDR3 in DNA: TGTGCCAGCCGAGGAGTTGATAATTCACCCCTCCACTTT.

This clonotype was detected ten times or more. The chain carries TRBV2 and TRBJ2-3; 7 bases are shared with TRBD2. This CDR3 has 15 residues. CDR1 is SNHLY, CDR2 FYNNEI, per germline. J was trimmed by 2 bases and V by 2 bases; bases with no gene match: 4. Here the CDR3 reads CASSEWGGNTDTQYF. The DNA of the CDR3 is TGTGCCAGCAGTGAATGGGGGGGAAACACAGATACGCAGTATTTT. Filled out from reference TRBV2 and TRBJ2-3, the complete variable domain reads EPEVTQTPSHQVTQMGQEVILRCVPISNHLYFYWYRQILGQKVEFLVSFYNNEISEKSEIFDDQFSVERPDGSNFTLKIRSTKLEDSAMYFCASSEWGGNTDTQYFGPGTRLTVL.

This clonotype was seen at least ten times. The genes are TRBV7-2 and TRBJ2-2; D is ambiguous. Germline CDR1 and CDR2: SGHTA and FQGNSA. Deletions cut 5 bases from V and 7 bases from J, with 8 bases between. This CDR3 has 12 amino acids. This CDR3 is CASSLDIGELFF. DNA for the CDR3: TGTGCCAGCAGCCTCGACATCGGGGAGCTGTTTTTT.

This clonotype was picked up many times. The rearrangement links TRBV7-3 to TRBJ2-6; maybe TRBD1 (5 bases). From germline, CDR1 is SGHTA and CDR2 FQGTGA. V was trimmed by 1 base and J by 1 base, leaving 8 bases between them. CDR3 length equals 16 residues. In nucleotides, the CDR3 is TGTGCCAGCAGCTTAAGGCCAGGGTCTGGGGCCAACGTCCTGACTTTC. Translated, it gives CASSLRPGSGANVLTF. The variable domain in full, completed from reference TRBV7-3 and TRBJ2-6, reads GAGVSQTPSNKVTEKGKYVELRCDPISGHTALYWYRQSLGQGPEFLIYFQGTGAADDSGLPNDRFFAVRPEGSVSTLKIQRTERGDSAVYLCASSLRPGSGANVLTFGAGSRLTVL.

At least ten counts were recorded for this clonotype. The chain uses TRBV7-8 and TRBJ2-7; D perhaps matches TRBD2 (6 bases). The CDR3 is 14 residues long. V dropped 4 bases and J dropped 3 bases, with 13 bases sitting between them. The germline V gene encodes CDR1 SGHVS and CDR2 FQNEAQ. The CDR3 protein is CASSSPGLGYEQYF. DNA of the CDR3: TGTGCCAGCAGCTCTCCGGGACTCGGCTACGAGCAGTACTTC.

The V and J genes are TRBV4-1 and TRBJ2-5; the D gene is possibly TRBD2 (6 bases). Germline loops: CDR1 MGHRA, CDR2 YSYEKL. With 0 bases removed from V and 4 bases from J, the gap between germline ends came to 15 bases. CDR3 length: 16 amino acids. CDR3 in DNA: TGCGCCAGCAGCCAAGATCCAGCGGGCCGGAGAGAGACCCAGTACTTC. Translated, it gives CASSQDPAGRRETQYF.

V and J are TRBV12-3 or TRBV12-4 and TRBJ2-2; D is uncertain. V gave up 6 bases and J gave up 1 base, with 6 bases separating them. The CDR3 length is 13 residues. The CDR3 reads CASSQMNTGELFF. The CDR3 nucleotides are TGTGCCAGCAGCCAGATGAACACCGGGGAGCTGTTTTTT.

The chain recombines TRBV7-6 with TRBJ1-2; no clear D. In germline, CDR1 is SGHVS, CDR2 FNYEAQ. The V and J ends lost 5 bases and 8 bases respectively, with 15 bases between them. This CDR3 is 13 amino acids long. CDR3 DNA: TGTGCCAGCAGCGGCCGGGCCGCTGGCGGCTACACCTTC. Residues: CASSGRAAGGYTF.

On this clonotype itself: Just one base apart from a much larger clone, this may be a read error. V and J are TRBV18 and TRBJ2-7, with D perhaps TRBD2 (6 bases). CDR1 is KGHSH and CDR2 is LQKENI in the germline V gene. V gave up 5 bases and J gave up 0 bases, with 14 bases separating them. The length of the CDR3 is 15 residues. The CDR3 nucleotides are TGTGCCAGCTCATCACGCGGGACGCTCTCCTACGAGCAGTACTTC. It translates to CASSSRGTLSYEQYF.

This clonotype came up a few times. The chain couples TRBV5-1 to TRBJ2-7, with a tentative D call TRBD1 (6 bases). Trimming took off 4 bases at V and 4 bases at J, with 12 bases between the two ends. The CDR3 contains 13 residues. Looked up from germline, CDR1 is SGHRS and CDR2 is YFSETQ. The CDR3 protein is CASSNGQLYEQYF. CDR3 coding DNA: TGCGCCAGCAGCAACGGACAGCTTTACGAGCAGTACTTC.

This clonotype appeared a few times. A read error is possible here, since a much larger clone lies one base away. The V gene is TRBV5-4, the J gene TRBJ2-7; D is unresolved. V lost 5 bases and J lost 3, with 9 bases in between. CDR3 length: 12 amino acids. Germline lookup yields CDR1 SGHNT and CDR2 YYREEE (reference sequence). The CDR3 nucleotides are TGTGCCAGCAGTACGGACCACTACGAGCAGTACTTC. Translated: CASSTDHYEQYF.

Only a few counts were recorded for this clonotype. V is TRBV29-1 and J is TRBJ2-2; D is unresolved. This CDR3 spans 14 amino acids. Germline-derived CDR1 and CDR2 are SQVTM and ANQGSEA. Trimming took off 2 bases at V and 4 bases at J, with 11 bases between the two ends. The CDR3 loop reads CSVERFRSTGELFF. The CDR3 bases are TGCAGCGTTGAACGATTTAGAAGCACCGGGGAGCTGTTTTTT.

This clonotype occurred many times. V usage is TRBV20-1 and J usage is TRBJ1-6, with D tentatively TRBD1 (5 bases). The CDR3 has 15 amino acids. Germline CDR1 DFQATT, CDR2 SNEGSKA (reference sequence). Trimming left V 1 base short and J 7 bases short, with 14 bases between. In nucleotides, the CDR3 is TGCAGTGCTAGAGCCTTGACTGCAGGGAATTCACCCCTCCACTTT. Translating it yields CSARALTAGNSPLHF.

This clonotype was counted ten times or more. The chain is built from TRBV6-1 and TRBJ2-7; weak D call: TRBD1 (6 bases). Per germline, CDR1 MNHNS and CDR2 SASEGT. The CDR3 is made up of 14 amino acids. The V gene lost 6 bases and the J gene lost 5 bases, with 17 bases spanning the gap. CDR3 bases: TGTGCCAGCAGCCTCGAAAGGGGACATGACGAGCAGTACTTC. Its protein product is CASSLERGHDEQYF.

The table lists this clonotype with many counts. The CDR3 loop is CASSTRVSGNTIYF. The CDR3, as DNA: TGTGCCAGCAGTACAAGGGTATCTGGAAACACCATATATTTT. This chain connects TRBV12-3 or TRBV12-4 to TRBJ1-3; no definite D call. Trimming shortened V by 5 bases and J by 1 base, and 9 bases separated the two germline ends. The CDR3 spans 14 residues.

This chain connects TRBV2 to TRBJ2-7; D is ambiguous. The CDR3 runs 15 residues. CDR1 and CDR2 from the germline V gene are SNHLY and FYNNEI. V was cut by 3 bases and J by 0 bases, with 12 bases left in between. Written as DNA, the CDR3 is TGTGCCAGCAGTGAGACCAGGAGACTCTCCTACGAGCAGTACTTC. Translated, it gives CASSETRRLSYEQYF.